This TCR beta chain was documented in a study of T cells in Graves' hyperthyroidism and ophthalmopathy. Template material for amplifying TCR beta CDR3 regions consisted of RNA transcripts. An initial round of RT-PCR targeting the TCR CDR3 relied on the HTBI primer set. TCRdb re-derived calls from the multiplex PCR reads in MiXCR, one entry per CDR3 protein. The sample holds about 98,000 distinct CDR3 sequences, about 40% seen once. This clonotype was recorded many times. The junction had 3 bases not matched to a gene; V was cut back by 4 bases and J by 1 base. The length of the CDR3 is 14 residues. Per germline, CDR1 SGHRS and CDR2 YFSETQ.

The specimen sequenced was peripheral blood or thyroid tissue (not recorded which). The source is a woman aged 30 to 39 with Graves' hyperthyroidism. The rearrangement links TRBV5-1 to TRBJ1-1; 8 bases match TRBD1. The CDR3 protein is CASSPGTGNTEAFF. CDR3 nucleotide sequence: TGCGCCAGCAGCCCCGGGACAGGGAACACTGAAGCTTTCTTT.